Below are 9 T cell receptor beta chains sequenced from a single sample in a study of blood T cells in healthy people across ages. With a J-beta primer mix and a sample-barcoded 5' primer, a second PCR ran about 7 to 12 cycles. One entry per CDR3 protein results from TCRdb running MiXCR on the 5' RACE reads. The sample shows under 2,000,000 distinct CDR3 sequences, around 48% of them seen only once. The sequenced sample was blood. All receptors come from a woman aged 40 to 55 in good health.

This CDR3 reads CASSLQVDMAQYF. CDR3 in DNA: TGTGCCAGCAGCTTACAGGTGGATATGGCCCAGTACTTC. This chain uses TRBV7-6 with TRBJ2-4, with unresolved D. The V end was cut by 2 bases, the J end by 13 bases, with 15 bases between. Germline-derived CDR1 and CDR2 are SGHVS and FNYEAQ. This CDR3 has 13 amino acids.

For this clonotype: The junction departs from germline at one end; a sequencing error may be responsible. The chain couples TRBV7-3 to TRBJ2-5; no reliable D call. Germline CDR1 reads SGHTA; CDR2 reads FQGTGA. CDR3 size: 16 residues. CDR3 sequence reads: CASSSPNSTPKETRYF. The CDR3 DNA is TGTGCCAGCAGCTCCCCGAACTCTACCCCCAAAGAGACCCGGTACTTC.

The V gene is TRBV12-3 or TRBV12-4, the J gene TRBJ2-1, with D possibly TRBD2 on 6 matching bases. This CDR3 is 13 amino acids long. Trimming removed 8 bases from V and 2 bases from J, with 10 bases in between. The CDR3 sequence: CASLQRAYNEQFF. The CDR3 bases are TGTGCCAGCCTACAGCGGGCCTACAATGAGCAGTTCTTC.

The chain is built from TRBV20-1 and TRBJ2-7; D ambiguous. V was shortened by 3 bases and J by 7 bases, with 16 bases between the two germline ends. The CDR3 contains 13 residues. Germline V gives CDR1 DFQATT, CDR2 SNEGSKA (reference sequence). This CDR3 is CSASQIPNSEQYF. In nucleotides, the CDR3 is TGCAGTGCTAGCCAAATACCCAACAGTGAGCAGTACTTC.

The chain employs TRBV12-3 or TRBV12-4 and TRBJ2-1; no firm D call. There are 15 residues in the CDR3. The V gene lost 3 bases and the J gene lost 4 bases, with 13 bases spanning the gap. In DNA form, the CDR3 reads TGTGCCAGCAGTTTGAATTTAGCCAGATACAATGAGCAGTTCTTC. It codes for CASSLNLARYNEQFF.

The rearrangement joins TRBV5-1 to TRBJ2-3; no clear D. CDR3 length: 14 residues. The V end lost 3 bases, the J end lost 2 bases, and 10 bases lay between the germline ends. Germline V gene lookup returns CDR1 SGHRS and CDR2 YFSETQ. DNA of the CDR3: TGCGCCAGCAGCTCGGTGGGCATCACAGATACGCAGTATTTT. It translates to CASSSVGITDTQYF.

This clonotype occurred a few times. The chain joins TRBV11-2 to TRBJ2-1; D gene ambiguous. CDR1 and CDR2 (germline): SGHAT, FQNNGV. The V end lost 0 bases, the J end lost 3 bases, and 12 bases lay between the germline ends. The CDR3 runs to 16 residues. The CDR3 is CASSLEVWTDYNEQFF. The CDR3 bases are TGTGCCAGCAGCTTAGAGGTTTGGACGGACTACAATGAGCAGTTCTTC.

The rearrangement joins TRBV20-1 to TRBJ1-5; 8 nucleotides agree with TRBD1. V dropped 6 bases and J dropped 2; count of bases not matched to a gene: 9. Germline CDR1 and CDR2: DFQATT and SNEGSKA (reference sequence). The CDR3 length is 15 residues. The CDR3 nucleotides read TGCAGTGCGGACGACGACAGGGGAGGCAATCAGCCCCAGCATTTT. Encoded protein: CSADDDRGGNQPQHF.

The chain has TRBV7-6 and TRBJ2-4, with 12 bases matching TRBD2. The end of the DNA is better explained by TRBJ2-5, so the J call may be wrong. The CDR3 runs to 16 residues. Germline V gives CDR1 SGHVS, CDR2 FNYEAQ. The CDR3 loop is CASSRPGLAGMETQYF. The DNA for the CDR3 is TGTGCCAGCAGCAGACCCGGACTAGCGGGGATGGAGACCCAGTACTTC.